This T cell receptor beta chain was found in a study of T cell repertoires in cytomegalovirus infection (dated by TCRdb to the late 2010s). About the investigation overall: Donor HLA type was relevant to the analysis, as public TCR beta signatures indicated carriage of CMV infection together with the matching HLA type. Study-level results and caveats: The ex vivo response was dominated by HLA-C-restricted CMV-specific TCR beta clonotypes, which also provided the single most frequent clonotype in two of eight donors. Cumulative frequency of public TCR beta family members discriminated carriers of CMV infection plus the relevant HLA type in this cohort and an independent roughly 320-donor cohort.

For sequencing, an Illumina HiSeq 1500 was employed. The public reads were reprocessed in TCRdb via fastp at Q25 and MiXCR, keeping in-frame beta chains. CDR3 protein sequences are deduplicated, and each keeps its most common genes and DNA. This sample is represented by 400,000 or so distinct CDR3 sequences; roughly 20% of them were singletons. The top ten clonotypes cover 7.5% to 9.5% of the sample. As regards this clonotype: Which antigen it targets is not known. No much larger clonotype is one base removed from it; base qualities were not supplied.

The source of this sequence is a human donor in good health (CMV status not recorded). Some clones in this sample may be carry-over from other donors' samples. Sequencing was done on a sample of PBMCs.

The CDR3 corresponds to CASSYGRGQGPTEAFF. Here is the DNA: TGTGCCAGCAGTTACGGGCGAGGACAGGGACCCACTGAAGCTTTCTTT. Here the chain combines TRBV6-2 or TRBV6-3 and TRBJ1-1; the junction holds 8 bases that match TRBD1. The germline V gene encodes CDR1 MNHEY and CDR2 SVGEGT. The CDR3 runs 16 residues from the cysteine to the phenylalanine. Only the CDR3 DNA is retained, 48 bases long and in frame from the first base. V lost 2 bases and J lost 4 bases, and the count of bases not matched to a germline gene is 9.